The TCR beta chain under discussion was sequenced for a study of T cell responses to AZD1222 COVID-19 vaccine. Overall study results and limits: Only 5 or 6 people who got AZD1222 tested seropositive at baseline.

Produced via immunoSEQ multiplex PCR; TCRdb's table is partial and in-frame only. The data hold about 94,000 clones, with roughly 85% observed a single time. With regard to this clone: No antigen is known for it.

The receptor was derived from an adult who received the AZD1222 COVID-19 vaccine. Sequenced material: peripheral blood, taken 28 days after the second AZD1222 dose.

CDR3 loop: CASRGLFNQPQHF. The DNA for the CDR3 is TGTGCCAGCAGGGGGCTTTTCAATCAGCCCCAGCATTTT. The gene calls are TRBV6-5 and TRBJ1-5; D may be TRBD1 (5 bases). Germline V lookup: CDR1 MNHEY, CDR2 SVGAGI. Trimming took 6 bases from V and 3 from J, leaving 9 bases between them. The CDR3 totals 13 residues.